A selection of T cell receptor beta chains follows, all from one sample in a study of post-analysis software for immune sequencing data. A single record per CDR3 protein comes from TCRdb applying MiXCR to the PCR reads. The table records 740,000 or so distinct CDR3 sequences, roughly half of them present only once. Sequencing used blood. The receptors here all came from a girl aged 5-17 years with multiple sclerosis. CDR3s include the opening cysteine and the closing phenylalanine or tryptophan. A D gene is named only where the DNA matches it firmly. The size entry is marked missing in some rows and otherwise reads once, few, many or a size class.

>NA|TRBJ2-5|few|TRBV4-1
CASSHRRLGETQYF
TGCGCCAGCAGCCACCGCAGGCTAGGAGAGACCCAGTACTTC
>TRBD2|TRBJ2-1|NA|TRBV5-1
CASSLSLAGYNEQFF
TGCGCCAGCAGCTTGTCCCTAGCGGGGTACAATGAGCAGTTCTTC
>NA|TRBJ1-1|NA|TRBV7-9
CASSHQPGQARPEAFF
TGTGCCAGCAGCCACCAACCGGGACAAGCCCGACCCGAAGCTTTCTTT
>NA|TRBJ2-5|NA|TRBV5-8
CASSLYAGRGQETQYF
TGTGCCAGCAGCTTGTACGCGGGACGGGGCCAAGAGACCCAGTACTTC
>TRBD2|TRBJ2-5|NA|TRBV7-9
CASSLAPGGNQETQYF
TGTGCCAGCAGCTTAGCGCCCGGGGGGAATCAAGAGACCCAGTACTTC
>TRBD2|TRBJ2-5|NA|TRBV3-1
CASSRRTGGETQYF
TGTGCCAGCAGCCGACGGACGGGGGGTGAGACCCAGTACTTC
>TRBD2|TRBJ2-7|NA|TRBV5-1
CASSLGLSGVDEQYF
TGCGCCAGCAGCTTGGGACTAAGCGGGGTCGACGAGCAGTACTTC
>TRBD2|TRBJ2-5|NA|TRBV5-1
CASRLGGDETQYF
TGCGCCAGCAGATTGGGGGGGGATGAGACCCAGTACTTC
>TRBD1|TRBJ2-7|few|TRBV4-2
CASSQDSLTGGYEQYF
TGTGCCAGCAGCCAAGATTCCCTGACAGGGGGCTACGAGCAGTACTTC
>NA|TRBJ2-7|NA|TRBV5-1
CASSSAGTTTYEQYF
TGCGCCAGCAGCTCGGCCGGGACAACAACCTACGAGCAGTACTTC
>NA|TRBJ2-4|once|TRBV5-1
CASSPGDVAKNIQYF
TGCGCCAGCAGCCCGGGAGACGTAGCCAAAAACATTCAGTACTTC
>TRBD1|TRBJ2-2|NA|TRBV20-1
CSAGKRDRGYGELFF
TGCAGTGCCGGAAAAAGGGACAGGGGATACGGGGAGCTGTTTTTT
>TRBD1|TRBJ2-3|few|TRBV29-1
CSVVGQGDTQYF
TGCAGCGTTGTTGGACAGGGTGATACGCAGTATTTT
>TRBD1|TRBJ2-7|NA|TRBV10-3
CAISSGQGYEQYF
TGTGCCATCAGCTCGGGACAGGGATACGAGCAGTACTTC